This record concerns one T cell receptor (beta chain) sequence. The sample originates from a study of cytomegalovirus exposure and HLA in healthy donors. There are 16 residues in the CDR3. J lost 5 bases, V lost 1 base, and 8 bases had no gene match. CDR1 is SGHRS, CDR2 YFSETQ, per germline. The PCR had 60 Vbeta and 13 Jbeta primers. Sequencing was performed with immunoSEQ multiplex PCR; in TCRdb, only in-frame clones are kept and a portion is missing. The repertoire includes fewer than 150,000 clones, around 78% of them detected once, and 5% to 7.5% sits in the top ten. While unrecorded immune exposures were likely, the donors were nominally healthy when sampled.

Sequencing used PBMCs. This TCR was recovered from a woman aged 40 to 50 in good health and CMV-seropositive. This chain uses TRBV5-1 with TRBJ2-2; 7 bases map to TRBD2. The CDR3 sequence: CASSLSVGAGTGELFF. CDR3 DNA: TGCGCCAGCAGCTTGTCGGTGGGAGCGGGAACCGGGGAGCTGTTTTTT.